Following are 17 T cell receptor beta chains from one sample sequenced in a study of T cell responses to AZD1222 COVID-19 vaccine. The method was immunoSEQ multiplex PCR; TCRdb's version includes in-frame clones alone and lacks a portion of them. The sample holds 150,000 or so clones; approximately 91% are singletons and the top ten take over 1.2%. The sample here was peripheral blood, taken 28 days after the second AZD1222 dose. Receptor source: an adult who received the AZD1222 COVID-19 vaccine.

V usage is TRBV28 and J usage is TRBJ1-4; a weak D match, TRBD1 (5 bases). The CDR3 loop spans 15 amino acids. The germline gives CDR1 MDHEN, CDR2 SYDVKM. V was clipped by 5 bases and J by 7 bases, with 17 bases between them. The CDR3 DNA reads TGTGCCAGCAGTCCAGGGCCCCTAATGCGTGAAAAACTGTTTTTT. Translation: CASSPGPLMREKLFF. Full variable domain (remainder filled in from reference TRBV28 and TRBJ1-4): DVKVTQSSRYLVKRTGEKVFLECVQDMDHENMFWYRQDPGLGLRLIYFSYDVKMKEKGDIPEGYSVSREKKERFSLILESASTNQTSMYLCASSPGPLMREKLFFGSGTQLSVL.

The chain is built from TRBV14 and TRBJ2-5; 7 positions match TRBD1. There are 16 residues in the CDR3. V was clipped by 2 bases and J by 4 bases; unmatched bases: 10. CDR1 and CDR2 (germline): SGHDN, FVKESK. The CDR3 here is CASSQSDRVRGETQYF. Written as DNA, the CDR3 is TGTGCCAGCAGCCAATCTGACAGGGTTCGAGGAGAGACCCAGTACTTC.

The chain uses TRBV30 and TRBJ2-7; D is unclear. CDR1 GTSNPN and CDR2 SVGIG come from the germline V gene (reference sequence). This CDR3 has 11 residues. Trimming cost V 3 bases and J 1 base, with 4 bases left between them. CDR3 loop: CAWRQSYEQYF. DNA for the CDR3: TGTGCCTGGAGACAGTCCTACGAGCAGTACTTC.

The genes are TRBV15 and TRBJ2-1, with 7 bases identical to TRBD2. V gave up 0 bases and J gave up 7 bases; unmatched junction bases: 9. The length of the CDR3 is 16 residues. Germline V lookup: CDR1 LNHNV, CDR2 YYDKDF (reference sequence). The CDR3 region has the DNA TGTGCCACCAGCAGAGAATCTGGGCTAGCGGCTAATGAGCAGTTCTTC. Translating gives CATSRESGLAANEQFF.

This sequence joins TRBV7-2 and TRBJ2-7; D is unclear. Germline V lookup: CDR1 SGHTA, CDR2 FQGNSA. The CDR3 covers 11 residues. The V end was cut by 8 bases, the J end by 3 bases, with 8 bases between. Written as DNA, the CDR3 is TGTGCCAGCGCTCAGAACTACGAGCAGTACTTC. Encoded protein: CASAQNYEQYF.

This clone was seen more than once but under ten times. The chain combines TRBV12-3 or TRBV12-4 with TRBJ1-2; D gene ambiguous. Trimming removed 2 bases at V and 7 bases at J, with 5 bases between. The CDR3 loop spans 11 amino acids. CDR3 nucleotide sequence: TGTGCCAGCAGTTTAATCTCTGGCTACACCTTC. It encodes CASSLISGYTF.

The rearrangement uses TRBV5-1 and TRBJ2-1, with D uncertain. The CDR3 has 13 residues. V was cut by 1 base and J by 2 bases, with 4 bases left in between. Per germline, CDR1 SGHRS and CDR2 YFSETQ. Here the CDR3 DNA reads TGCGCCAGCAGCTTGACGCCCTACAATGAGCAGTTCTTC. This gives the protein CASSLTPYNEQFF.

The CDR3 DNA reads TGTGCCAGCAGTTACTCGGGACGGAACTATGGCTACACCTTC. It specifies CASSYSGRNYGYTF. This chain links TRBV6-5 with TRBJ1-2; the D gene is possibly TRBD1 (5 bases). Looked up from germline, CDR1 is MNHEY and CDR2 is SVGAGI. Trimming took off 0 bases at V and 2 bases at J, with 7 bases between the two ends. The CDR3 extends over 14 amino acids.

The chain uses TRBV5-1 and TRBJ1-4; 9 bases fit TRBD1. Germline trimming cut 4 bases from V and 8 bases from J; bases unmatched to any gene: 6. This CDR3 is 14 amino acids long. CDR1 SGHRS and CDR2 YFSETQ come from the germline V gene. As DNA, the CDR3 is TGCGCCAGCAGCGGGACAGGGAGGAGGGAAAAACTGTTTTTT. It is translated as CASSGTGRREKLFF.

The chain joins TRBV5-1 to TRBJ2-5, with D perhaps matching TRBD1 or TRBD2 (6 bases each). V was trimmed by 4 bases and J by 5 bases, leaving 12 bases between them. The CDR3 is 13 residues long. Per the germline V gene, CDR1 is SGHRS and CDR2 is YFSETQ. For the CDR3, the DNA is TGCGCCAGCAGCCCCCAGGGGAGGGAGACCCAGTACTTC. Translating it yields CASSPQGRETQYF. Variable domain in full (rest from reference TRBV5-1 and TRBJ2-5): KAGVTQTPRYLIKTRGQQVTLSCSPISGHRSVSWYQQTPGQGLQFLFEYFSETQRNKGNFPGRFSGRQFSNSRSEMNVSTLELGDSALYLCASSPQGRETQYFGPGTRLLVL.

The J gene is TRBJ1-2, the V gene TRBV5-6; 8 nucleotides agree with TRBD1. This CDR3 is 15 amino acids long. V lost 4 bases, J lost 4 bases, and 9 bases stayed unmatched. Per germline, CDR1 SGHDT and CDR2 YYEEEE. The CDR3 nucleotides read TGTGCCAGCAGCCCGAGGGACAGGAGAGGCTATGGCTACACCTTC. This sequence encodes CASSPRDRRGYGYTF.

The rearrangement joins TRBV5-8 to TRBJ2-5; D possibly corresponds to TRBD2 (5 bases). Trimming took off 1 base at V and 3 bases at J, with 13 bases between the two ends. The CDR3 runs to 15 residues. Germline V gene sequence: CDR1 SGHTS, CDR2 YDEGEE. CDR3 protein: CASSLLVEGKETQYF. The CDR3 DNA is TGTGCCAGCAGCTTGTTGGTAGAGGGTAAAGAGACCCAGTACTTC.

The V gene is TRBV25-1, the J gene TRBJ1-6; 8 bases align to TRBD1. Germline V gives CDR1 MGHDK, CDR2 SYGVNS. This CDR3 contains 14 residues. The V gene end was trimmed by 6 bases and the J gene end by 6 bases; junction bases not matched to a gene: 4. Here the CDR3 reads CASSRTGSNSPLHF. CDR3 sequence (DNA): TGTGCCAGCAGCCGGACAGGGAGTAATTCACCCCTCCACTTT.

The V and J genes are TRBV12-3 or TRBV12-4 and TRBJ1-6, with no clear D. This CDR3 region has 13 residues. Trimming cost V 6 bases and J 9 bases, with 12 bases left between them. CDR3 loop: CASSARMGSPLHF. The CDR3 DNA sequence: TGTGCCAGCAGCGCCCGAATGGGTTCACCCCTCCACTTT.

The CDR3 spells CASSQQSSGTKLYNEQFF. CDR3 bases: TGCGCCAGCAGCCAACAATCTTCCGGGACCAAGCTTTACAATGAGCAGTTCTTC. This chain uses TRBV4-1 with TRBJ2-1; D could derive from TRBD1 or TRBD2 (5 bases each). Per germline, CDR1 MGHRA and CDR2 YSYEKL. CDR3 length: 18 residues. Trimming cost V 2 bases and J 4 bases, with 21 bases left between them.

This sequence joins TRBV7-2 and TRBJ1-1; weak D call: TRBD1 (6 bases). The CDR3 runs to 16 residues. Germline CDR1 SGHTA, CDR2 FQGNSA. Trimming shortened V by 5 bases and J by 2 bases, and 18 bases separated the two germline ends. The CDR3 sequence: CASSAGIAQGNTEAFF. In DNA, the CDR3 is TGTGCCAGCAGCGCAGGGATCGCACAGGGAAACACTGAAGCTTTCTTT.

The chain employs TRBV28 and TRBJ2-3, with unresolved D. This CDR3 spans 14 amino acids. Trimming took off 3 bases at V and 5 bases at J, with 12 bases between the two ends. Germline assignment: CDR1 MDHEN and CDR2 SYDVKM. CDR3 amino acids: CASSFGSPGDTQYF. The CDR3 DNA is TGTGCCAGCAGTTTTGGTAGCCCCGGAGATACGCAGTATTTT.